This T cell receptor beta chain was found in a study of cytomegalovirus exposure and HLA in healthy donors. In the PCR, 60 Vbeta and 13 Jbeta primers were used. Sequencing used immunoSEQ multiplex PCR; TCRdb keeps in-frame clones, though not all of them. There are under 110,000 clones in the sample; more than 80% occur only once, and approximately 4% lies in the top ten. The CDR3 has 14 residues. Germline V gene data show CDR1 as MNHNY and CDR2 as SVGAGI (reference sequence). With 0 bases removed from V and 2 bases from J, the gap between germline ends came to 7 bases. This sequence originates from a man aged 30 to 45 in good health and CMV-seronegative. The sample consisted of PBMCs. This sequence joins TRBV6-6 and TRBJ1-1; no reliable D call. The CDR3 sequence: CASSYSEVNTEAFF. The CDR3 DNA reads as TGTGCCAGCAGTTACTCGGAGGTAAACACTGAAGCTTTCTTT.